This TCR beta chain was captured in a study of CD8+ T cells in alopecia areata (dated 2018 in TCRdb). For the wider study: Treated patients were enrolled in an open-label pilot trial of oral tofacitinib, 5 to 10 mg twice daily, for moderate-to-severe alopecia areata. Tofacitinib was administered for 6 to 18 months, and 6 months of follow-up off drug were then conducted to assess delayed response and recurrence. The SALT score, which quantifies the percentage of affected scalp surface area, was used to measure disease severity in treated patients. In both human patients and the C3H/HeJ mouse model, the study applied high-throughput TCRbeta sequencing to look at T cell clonal expansion in alopecia areata. Scalp tissue and sorted CD4+ and CD8+ peripheral blood T cells from patchy and totalis/universalis alopecia areata patients and from healthy controls were covered by human TCRbeta sequencing. Biopsies were taken from tofacitinib-treated patients at baseline and again at 4 and 24 weeks into treatment, and several of those patients also had a later scalp biopsy. Scalp clonality was compared among normal scalp (n=4), patchy alopecia areata scalp (n=8), and alopecia totalis/universalis scalp (n=8). RNA was obtained with the PAXgene miRNA kit for fixed scalp, the miRNeasy kit for PBMCs, and the RNeasy kit for mouse skin. TCRbeta CDR3 regions were amplified by immunoSEQ multiplex PCR with 35 Vbeta forward and 13 Jbeta reverse primers. Findings and caveats that apply to the study as a whole: Unlike mouse skin, where gammadelta T cells dominate, normal human skin contains resident alphabeta T cells that get sequenced too, which complicates analysis of the scalp TCR repertoire. Compared with normal scalp, lesional scalp, particularly in alopecia totalis/universalis, had higher clonality and more expanded CD8+ clones, which suggests antigenic drive. Tofacitinib significantly decreased scalp clonality and the number of expanded CD8+ clones among the top 100 scalp clones. Because the treated cohort was small and had only one nonresponder, larger studies are needed to examine links between baseline CD8+ expansion and response. Many expanded lesional clones were found to persist in scalp and blood during tofacitinib treatment, and relapse after treatment cessation may be partly explained by this persistence. Shared TCR sequences between patients were less evident than in mice, which may be partly attributable to HLA diversity in the patient population.

V and J are truncated by 5 bases and 1 base respectively, leaving an intervening sequence of 16 bases. Inclusive of the bounding cysteine and phenylalanine, the CDR3 is 16 residues long. Only CDR3 DNA is held: 48 bases, read in frame from base 1. The germline V gene gives CDR1 as SGHVS and CDR2 as FQNEAQ. Taken with the paper, the label for treatment or condition translates to: oral pan-JAK inhibitor, 5-10 mg twice daily. Lesional scalp punch biopsies and peripheral blood were collected from alopecia areata patients. After PBMCs were isolated by density centrifugation and stained for CD3, CD4 and CD8, a FACSAria was used to sort CD4+ and CD8+ T cells. The library was generated by the immunoSEQ multiplex PCR assay. RNA was extracted from all samples and reverse transcribed into cDNA, which served as template for TCR sequencing. First-strand cDNA was synthesized with SuperScript III using a 2:1 mix of oligo-dT and random hexamers. A synthetic immune receptor repertoire was used to gauge amplification bias, and whatever bias remained was removed computationally. The study's own analysis went as follows. After raw reads were preprocessed to remove errors, the CDR3 was defined following IMGT conventions as running from the conserved cysteine to phenylalanine. Clonality was computed as 1 minus the Shannon entropy, with the entropy normalized by log2 of the number of productive unique TCRs. CD4 or CD8 identity of scalp clones was inferred by cross-referencing scalp TCRbeta sequences with sorted blood CD4 and CD8 repertoires. This immuneACCESS table, as held by TCRdb, lists in-frame sequences with V and J called but not all clones. Of the missing ones, under half trace to an unresolved V gene in checked studies; the others have no known cause. Clonal size and the V and J genes are those of that table, whereas D and trimming came from the DNA. In this sample the table shows 85,000 to 110,000 clones, approximately 84% of which occur a single time. The top ten hold approximately 12% of the sample.

This clone was observed once. Its antigen is not yet known. Base quality data are lacking; no much larger clone is found one base away. The clonotype was recovered from a human donor with alopecia areata. This specimen was CD8+ T cells sorted from blood, taken at approximately week 31, from a patient treated with tofacitinib. This chain is built from TRBV7-8 and TRBJ2-3, with no reliable assignment of the D segment. The sequence in DNA is TGTGCCAGCAGCCCCCGGTATTCGGGCGGCACAGATACGCAGTATTTT. The encoded protein is CASSPRYSGGTDTQYF.